The 27 T cell receptor beta chains below were found in one sample sequenced in a study of T-cell reconstitution after alpha-beta-depleted transplantation in children. It was with unique molecular identifiers that the TCRbeta library was prepared. Via MiXCR, TCRdb re-called the PCR reads, giving one row per CDR3 protein. This sample has around 600,000 distinct CDR3 sequences; over 15% occur once, and the top ten carry 0.8% to 1.1%. The sample consisted of PBMCs from the stem cell graft donor, taken from the stem cell graft. The receptors originated from a human donor who donated a stem cell graft to a child with acute myeloid leukemia.

The rearrangement joins TRBV15 to TRBJ1-1, with D perhaps matching TRBD1 (5 bases). Germline V gene sequence: CDR1 LNHNV, CDR2 YYDKDF (reference sequence). The CDR3 runs to 14 residues. The V end lost 3 bases, the J end lost 4 bases, and 12 bases lay between the germline ends. The CDR3 spells CATSRPPGITEAFF. In DNA form, the CDR3 reads TGTGCCACCAGCAGGCCCCCAGGGATCACTGAAGCTTTCTTT.

This clonotype was seen more than once but under ten times. The chain has TRBV7-2 and TRBJ1-5; 7 bases fit TRBD1. CDR1 and CDR2 from the germline V gene are SGHTA and FQGNSA. This CDR3 comprises 15 residues. Trimming cost V 4 bases and J 7 bases; bases outside gene matches: 10. The chain's CDR3 is CASSWTGGSGQPQHF. In DNA, the CDR3 is TGTGCCAGCAGCTGGACAGGTGGATCGGGACAGCCCCAGCATTTT.

In its sample, this clonotype was seen a few times. The genes are TRBV20-1 and TRBJ2-3, with 11 bases that match TRBD2. The V gene's germline CDR1 is DFQATT and CDR2 SNEGSKA (reference sequence). The CDR3 length is 14 residues. V shed 3 bases, J shed 5 bases, and the junction held 4 bases outside the gene matches. This CDR3 is CSASPSGGLDTQYF. The CDR3 DNA reads TGCAGTGCTAGCCCTAGCGGGGGGTTAGATACGCAGTATTTT.

The V and J genes are TRBV7-2 and TRBJ1-3; TRBD1 matches 11 bases. The length of the CDR3 is 16 residues. Germline V gene sequence: CDR1 SGHTA, CDR2 FQGNSA. V lost 5 bases to trimming and J lost 4 bases; unmatched junction nucleotides: 7. Here the CDR3 reads CASSLGQGAKGNTIYF. CDR3 nucleotides: TGTGCCAGCAGCCTCGGACAGGGGGCTAAAGGAAACACCATATATTTT.

This chain connects TRBV28 to TRBJ1-5, with D maybe TRBD1 (5 bases). The germline gives CDR1 MDHEN, CDR2 SYDVKM. CDR3 length: 12 residues. V lost 7 bases and J 11 bases, leaving 15 bases between the germline ends. Written as DNA, the CDR3 is TGTGCCAGCAAATCAGGAGACAGCGCCCAGCATTTT. Protein: CASKSGDSAQHF.

There are many counts of this clonotype. This chain joins TRBV5-5 and TRBJ2-7, with D unresolved. Germline CDR1 and CDR2: SGHKS and YYEKEE (reference sequence). CDR3 length equals 15 residues. V lost 5 bases and J 6 bases, leaving 21 bases between the germline ends. CDR3 protein: CASSQAGPSSAEQYV. The CDR3 DNA is TGTGCCAGCAGTCAGGCAGGTCCGTCAAGTGCCGAGCAGTACGTC.

About this clonotype: It may be a read error: a sequence one base away is much more abundant. The chain couples TRBV13 to TRBJ2-1; D may match TRBD1 or TRBD2 (6 bases each). Germline CDR1 and CDR2: PRHDT and FYEKMQ (reference sequence). The CDR3 covers 16 residues. In DNA form, the CDR3 reads TGTGCCAGCAGCCCTGCATCGGGGGCCCCGGAGAATGAGCAGGTCTTC. Its translation: CASSPASGAPENEQVF.

This clonotype has a handful of counts. The DNA for the CDR3 is TGCGCCAGCAGCTTGGGGGGGGGCTATCGCCACGAGCAGTACTTC. Protein sequence: CASSLGGGYRHEQYF. The V call is TRBV5-1, the J call TRBJ2-7; weak D call: TRBD2 (7 bases). The length of the CDR3 is 15 residues. V was cut by 0 bases and J by 5 bases, with 15 bases left in between. The germline CDR1 and CDR2 sequences are SGHRS and YFSETQ.

This clonotype was recorded at least ten times. The chain uses TRBV7-2 and TRBJ2-7; the D is unclear. Germline CDR1 SGHTA, CDR2 FQGNSA. The ends were cut back, 1 base at V and 0 bases at J, with 7 bases in the middle. This CDR3 is 14 amino acids long. The DNA of the CDR3 is TGTGCCAGCAGCTTAGAATGGGTCTCCTACGAGCAGTACTTC. Translation gives CASSLEWVSYEQYF. Drawing the rest from reference TRBV7-2 and TRBJ2-7, the complete variable domain is GAGVSQSPSNKVTEKGKDVELRCDPISGHTALYWYRQSLGQGLEFLIYFQGNSAPDKSGLPSDRFSAERTGGSVSTLTIQRTQQEDSAVYLCASSLEWVSYEQYFGPGTRLTVT.

The chain employs TRBV11-2 and TRBJ2-1; the match to TRBD2 covers 10 bases. Germline trimming cut 7 bases from V and 7 bases from J; bases unmatched to any gene: 7. Germline CDR1 is SGHAT and CDR2 is FQNNGV. This CDR3 spans 14 amino acids. This CDR3 is CASIRQRGGNEQFF. CDR3 DNA sequence: TGTGCCAGCATCCGACAGCGGGGGGGAAATGAGCAGTTCTTC.

This clonotype was seen ten or more times. The chain combines TRBV20-1 with TRBJ2-2; D unclear. Per the germline V gene, CDR1 is DFQATT and CDR2 is SNEGSKA (reference sequence). This CDR3 is 15 amino acids long. Trimming cost V 6 bases and J 4 bases, with 18 bases left between them. CDR3 DNA: TGCAGTGCCAAAAGAGGTGGGGAAGGCACCGGGGAGCTGTTTTTT. Protein product: CSAKRGGEGTGELFF.

This clonotype was seen ten or more times. This CDR3 is CASSVGIGTGDGYTF. The CDR3 region has the DNA TGTGCCAGCAGCGTAGGAATTGGGACAGGGGATGGCTACACCTTC. The chain carries TRBV9 and TRBJ1-2, with 10 bases that match TRBD1. The CDR3 has 15 amino acids. V lost 0 bases and J lost 6; bases outside the gene matches: 5. Germline-derived CDR1 and CDR2 are SGDLS and YYNGEE.

This clonotype appeared many times. The J gene is TRBJ2-3, the V gene TRBV6-5, with 8 bases fitting TRBD1. The CDR3 has 16 residues. Germline lookup yields CDR1 MNHEY and CDR2 SVGAGI. Trimming at V came to 1 base and at J to 3 bases, leaving 6 bases not matched to a gene. This chain's CDR3 is CASSYLKTGVTDTQYF. The DNA for the CDR3 is TGTGCCAGCAGTTACTTAAAGACAGGGGTAACAGATACGCAGTATTTT.

The chain has TRBV7-9 and TRBJ2-3, with D uncertain. In germline, CDR1 is SEHNR, CDR2 FQNEAQ (reference sequence). The CDR3 totals 12 residues. The V end lost 4 bases, the J end lost 6 bases, and 8 bases lay between the germline ends. This CDR3 reads CASSSAEDTQYF. The CDR3, as DNA: TGTGCCAGCAGCTCCGCAGAGGATACGCAGTATTTT.

This clonotype was seen only a few times. The rearrangement uses TRBV6-2 or TRBV6-3 and TRBJ1-5; possible D gene TRBD1, 6 bases. Trimming left V 6 bases short and J 4 bases short, with 28 bases between. CDR1 and CDR2 from the germline V gene are MNHEY and SVGEGT. This CDR3 is built from 19 residues. The DNA of the CDR3 is TGTGCCAGCAGCCGGATCTCAACAGGGATCGAGAGTACGAATCAGCCCCAGCATTTT. Translated, it gives CASSRISTGIESTNQPQHF.

This clonotype was seen repeatedly, ten times or more. The V call is TRBV12-3 or TRBV12-4, the J call TRBJ2-5; 8 bases line up with TRBD1. The CDR3 extends over 15 amino acids. The V gene end was trimmed by 4 bases and the J gene end by 2 bases; junction bases not matched to a gene: 6. In nucleotides, the CDR3 is TGTGCCAGCAGTTCCCTCGGACAGGGACAAGAGACCCAGTACTTC. Translating it yields CASSSLGQGQETQYF.

Ten or more counts support this clonotype. V is TRBV4-3 and J is TRBJ2-2, with D possibly TRBD1 on 6 matching bases. The CDR3 contains 15 residues. Trimming took off 1 base at V and 7 bases at J, with 13 bases between the two ends. Germline V gene lookup returns CDR1 LGHNA and CDR2 YSLEER. The CDR3: CASSQGGQGNGELFF. In nucleotides, the CDR3 is TGCGCCAGCAGCCAAGGGGGCCAGGGGAACGGGGAGCTGTTTTTT.

The chain has TRBV3-1 and TRBJ1-6, with TRBD1 matching 8 bases. Germline values: CDR1 LGHDT, CDR2 YNNKEL (reference sequence). The V gene end was trimmed by 4 bases and the J gene end by 5 bases; junction bases not matched to a gene: 1. This CDR3 contains 14 residues. DNA of the CDR3: TGTGCCAGCAGCCGGACAGGGCATAATTCACCCCTCCACTTT. Translating gives CASSRTGHNSPLHF.

This clonotype was seen ten or more times. This chain joins TRBV20-1 and TRBJ2-5; 7 nucleotides agree with TRBD2. The junction had 3 bases not matched to a gene; V was cut back by 3 bases and J by 5 bases. This CDR3 is built from 12 residues. The germline CDR1 and CDR2 sequences are DFQATT and SNEGSKA (reference sequence). The CDR3 region is CSARGRAETQYF. In DNA, the CDR3 is TGCAGTGCTAGGGGGAGGGCTGAGACCCAGTACTTC.

This clonotype was seen a few times. The chain combines TRBV29-1 with TRBJ2-5; TRBD1 is a possible D gene (6 bases). The CDR3 loop spans 14 amino acids. The germline CDR1 and CDR2 sequences are SQVTM and ANQGSEA. Trimming removed 1 base at V and 5 bases at J, with 14 bases between. The CDR3 spells CSVEAFTGFETQYF. The CDR3 DNA is TGCAGCGTTGAAGCCTTTACAGGGTTCGAGACCCAGTACTTC.

As concerns this clonotype: The junction shows a germline mismatch at one end, possibly a read error. CDR3 DNA sequence: TGTGCCAGCAGCTTAGACCAGGGGGCAGTGATAGACACCGGGGAGCTGTCTTTT. The encoded protein is CASSLDQGAVIDTGELSF. The chain couples TRBV11-2 to TRBJ2-2; 8 nucleotides agree with TRBD1. The germline V gene encodes CDR1 SGHAT and CDR2 FQNNGV. The CDR3 is 18 amino acids.

The chain couples TRBV15 to TRBJ2-1; maybe TRBD1 (7 bases). V was clipped by 5 bases and J by 3 bases, with 11 bases between them. This CDR3 is built from 14 residues. The germline CDR1 and CDR2 sequences are LNHNV and YYDKDF (reference sequence). The CDR3 sequence: CATSAGQFYNEQFF. CDR3 DNA: TGTGCCACCAGCGCGGGACAGTTCTACAATGAGCAGTTCTTC.

This clonotype came up many times. The genes are TRBV5-1 and TRBJ2-1; 14 positions agree with TRBD2. This CDR3 region has 19 residues. Per the germline V gene, CDR1 is SGHRS and CDR2 is YFSETQ. Trimming took 6 bases from V and 3 from J; bases not matched to a gene: 14. The CDR3, as DNA: TGCGCCAGCACCCGTGGGACTAGCGGGGGTAAGGTGAGCTACAATGAGCAGTTCTTC. The encoded protein is CASTRGTSGGKVSYNEQFF.

The CDR3 sequence: CASSSLTGQETQYF. CDR3 sequence (DNA): TGTGCCAGCAGCTCCCTTACAGGGCAAGAGACCCAGTACTTC. The chain has TRBV7-6 and TRBJ2-5; tentatively, D is TRBD1 (6 bases). V lost 4 bases and J lost 2, with 11 bases in between. Germline CDR1 and CDR2: SGHVS and FNYEAQ. This CDR3 is built from 14 residues.

As concerns this clonotype: The CDR3 ends on some other residue instead of the conserved phenylalanine or tryptophan, so this is likely a read error. The chain combines TRBV20-1 with TRBJ2-5, with unresolved D. The CDR3 has 15 amino acids. Germline CDR1 reads DFQATT; CDR2 reads SNEGSKA (reference sequence). V was cut by 8 bases and J by 7 bases, with 26 bases left in between. CDR3 protein: CSSSRVGVLSGTQYS. The CDR3 DNA follows: TGCAGTTCCTCCCGAGTAGGAGTTTTGTCGGGGACCCAGTACTCC.

This clonotype showed up just a few times. The rearrangement links TRBV15 to TRBJ1-5, with D unresolved. Per the germline V gene, CDR1 is LNHNV and CDR2 is YYDKDF (reference sequence). V shed 3 bases and J shed 3 bases, with 12 bases lying between them. The CDR3 runs 15 residues. This CDR3 is CATSRGKGPNQPQHF. The CDR3 DNA reads TGTGCCACCAGCAGGGGGAAGGGCCCCAATCAGCCCCAGCATTTT.

V gene TRBV7-9 combines with J gene TRBJ1-6, with unresolved D. Trimming stripped 4 bases from V and 0 bases from J, with 7 bases between. CDR1 is SEHNR and CDR2 is FQNEAQ in the germline V gene (reference sequence). The CDR3 is 15 amino acids. This CDR3 is CASSSVGSYNSPLHF. CDR3 nucleotide sequence: TGTGCCAGCAGCTCCGTAGGCTCCTATAATTCACCCCTCCACTTT.